These T cell receptor beta chains were read from a single sample in a study of cytomegalovirus exposure and HLA in healthy donors. Measured with immunoSEQ multiplex PCR; TCRdb has only the in-frame clones, and not every one. Of about 78,000 clones in the sample, 60% to 80% were seen once. The sequenced material came from PBMCs. All receptors come from a woman aged 45-59 years in good health and CMV-seropositive. CDR3s include the opening cysteine and the closing phenylalanine or tryptophan. A D gene is named only where the DNA matches it firmly. Some rows have no size entry. The others give once, few or many, or a class for an expanded clone.

>15|TRBD1|.|TRBV29-1|TRBJ1-2
TGCAGCGTTGGTCAACAGGGGGCGGTTAACTATGGCTACACCTTC
CSVGQQGAVNYGYTF
>13|.|few|TRBV2|TRBJ1-2
TGTGCCAGCGGGCAGGCTCCTAACTATGGCTACACCTTC
CASGQAPNYGYTF
>14|TRBD2|.|TRBV27|TRBJ2-7
TGTGCCAGCAGTCTGGGACTAGCGGGTTACGAGCAGTACTTC
CASSLGLAGYEQYF
>15|TRBD1|.|TRBV6-1|TRBJ1-2
TGTGCCAGCAGCCCAGGGGGACAGGGTAGGGATGGCTACACCTTC
CASSPGGQGRDGYTF
>15|.|.|TRBV13|TRBJ1-2
TGTGCCAGCAGCCCGCGGGGGACGGCTAACTATGGCTACACCTTC
CASSPRGTANYGYTF
>14|.|.|TRBV6-1|TRBJ2-7
TGTGCCAGCAGTGAACCGGGGTTCGGCTACGAGCAGTACTTC
CASSEPGFGYEQYF
>15|.|.|TRBV18|TRBJ2-7
TGTGCCAGCTCACCCACAAGAGCGATAACCTACGAGCAGTACTTC
CASSPTRAITYEQYF
>14|.|.|TRBV5-4|TRBJ1-6
TGTGCCAGCAGACCCATGGGCGATAGTTCACCCCTCCACTTT
CASRPMGDSSPLHF
>13|.|.|TRBV6-5|TRBJ1-5
TGTGCCAGCAGTCCGACCCGAGGGCAGCCCCAGCATTTT
CASSPTRGQPQHF
>15|.|.|TRBV2|TRBJ2-1
TGTGCCAGCAGTGAACCGGGGGACCGCTACAATGAGCAGTTCTTC
CASSEPGDRYNEQFF
>15|.|.|TRBV11-2|TRBJ1-6
TGTGCCAGCAGCCCGTCTAGCTCCTATAATTCACCCCTCCACTTT
CASSPSSSYNSPLHF
>13|.|few|TRBV7-3|TRBJ2-1
TGTGCCAGCGGAATAGCATCTTACAATGAGCAGTTCTTC
CASGIASYNEQFF
>17|TRBD1|.|TRBV7-3|TRBJ2-1
TGTGCCAGCAGCTTAACGCCCAGGGACAGGTCCTACAATGAGCAGTTCTTC
CASSLTPRDRSYNEQFF
>18|TRBD2|.|TRBV2|TRBJ2-7
TGTGCCAGCAGTGAAGCGCCTAGCGGGGGGCCATACGCCTACGAGCAGTACTTC
CASSEAPSGGPYAYEQYF
>14|.|.|TRBV19|TRBJ2-3
TGTGCCAGTAGTATAGACCTCTCCACAGATACGCAGTATTTT
CASSIDLSTDTQYF
>18|TRBD2|.|TRBV12-5|TRBJ2-5
TGTGCTAGTGGTTTGTCACCCCTCCCGACTAGCGGACAAGAGACCCAGTACTTC
CASGLSPLPTSGQETQYF
>14|TRBD1|.|TRBV11-3|TRBJ2-5
TGTGCCAGCAGCTCACAGGGGGCAGGGGAGACCCAGTACTTC
CASSSQGAGETQYF
>16|TRBD1|.|TRBV27|TRBJ2-7
TGTGCCAGCAGTTTAGGGGACAGGGGGCTGTCCTACGAGCAGTACTTC
CASSLGDRGLSYEQYF
>17|TRBD1|.|TRBV7-3|TRBJ2-2
TGTGCCAGCAGCAAGGGACAGGGGGCGCGTAACACCGGGGAGCTGTTTTTT
CASSKGQGARNTGELFF
>15|TRBD2|.|TRBV7-9|TRBJ2-3
TGTGCCAGCAGCCCCCGGACTAGCGGCACAGATACGCAGTATTTT
CASSPRTSGTDTQYF
>16|.|.|TRBV2|TRBJ2-1
TGTGCCAGCAACGTGAGGGGGGGTGTACCCTACAATGAGCAGTTCTTC
CASNVRGGVPYNEQFF
>14|.|.|TRBV6-1|TRBJ2-2
TGTGCCAGCAGTGTCACATTCAGGACCGGGGAGCTGTTTTTT
CASSVTFRTGELFF
>12|.|once|TRBV6-6|TRBJ2-7
TGTGCCAGCTGCCCCCTGGGGCGCGAGCAGTACTTC
CASCPLGREQYF
>11|.|.|TRBV10-3|TRBJ2-1
TGTGCCATCAGTGGAGGGAGTGAGCAGTTCTTC
CAISGGSEQFF
>15|.|.|TRBV5-1|TRBJ2-5
TGCGCCAGCAGCTTGGCGGGAGCCGAGCGGGAGACCCAGTACTTC
CASSLAGAERETQYF
>14|.|.|TRBV4-1|TRBJ1-2
TGCGCCAGCAGCCACGGACAGACGTTCTATGGCTACACCTTC
CASSHGQTFYGYTF
>12|.|once|TRBV6-1|TRBJ1-1
TGTGCCAGTAAGTCCTCCGGCACTGAAGCTTTCTTT
CASKSSGTEAFF
>17|TRBD2|.|TRBV5-6|TRBJ2-1
TGTGCCAGCAGCTTGGAAATGCGGGGGGGCCATACCGATGAGCAGTTCTTC
CASSLEMRGGHTDEQFF
>15|TRBD1|.|TRBV4-1|TRBJ2-7
TGCGCCAGCAGCCAACGACAGGGGGCCAACTACGAGCAGTACTTC
CASSQRQGANYEQYF
>16|TRBD1|few|TRBV7-8|TRBJ1-2
TGTGCCAGCAGCCAGGCCCCGACAGGGGAGAGCTATGGCTACACCTTC
CASSQAPTGESYGYTF
>14|TRBD2|few|TRBV6-5|TRBJ2-2
TGTGCCAGCAGCCACCGCGGGGGGGCCGGGGAGCTGTTTTTT
CASSHRGGAGELFF
>15|.|.|TRBV19|TRBJ1-5
TGTGCCAGTAGTTCCGGGGGGGGATTCGCTCAGCCCCAGCATTTT
CASSSGGGFAQPQHF
>17|.|.|TRBV7-3|TRBJ2-2
TGTGCCAGCAGCGGGCGAAGTGGAGGGGCGAACACCGGGGAGCTGTTTTTT
CASSGRSGGANTGELFF
>15|TRBD1|.|TRBV9|TRBJ1-2
TGTGCCAGCAGCGTAGCCCGGGACAGGGTAGGAGGCTACACCTTC
CASSVARDRVGGYTF
>15|TRBD1|.|TRBV12-5|TRBJ1-5
TGTGCTAGTGTGATGGGGACAGCCAGCAATCAGCCCCAGCATTTT
CASVMGTASNQPQHF
>14|.|.|TRBV2|TRBJ1-2
TGTGCCAGCAGTCAACCATTAGCTAACTATGGCCACACCTTC
CASSQPLANYGHTF
>16|TRBD1|.|TRBV18|TRBJ1-2
TGTGCCAGCTCACCTGGACAGGGCGGCGGAGGCTATGGCTACACCTTC
CASSPGQGGGGYGYTF